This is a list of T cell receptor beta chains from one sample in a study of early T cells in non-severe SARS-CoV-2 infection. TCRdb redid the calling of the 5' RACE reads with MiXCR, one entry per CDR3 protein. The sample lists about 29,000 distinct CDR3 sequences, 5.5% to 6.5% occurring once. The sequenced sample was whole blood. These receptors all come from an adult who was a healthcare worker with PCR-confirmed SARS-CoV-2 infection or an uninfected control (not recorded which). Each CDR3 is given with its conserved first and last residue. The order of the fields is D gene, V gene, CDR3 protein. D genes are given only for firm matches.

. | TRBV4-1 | CASSRPELGSGELFF
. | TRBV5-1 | CASSLGQSYNEQFF
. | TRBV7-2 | CASSSGPSNQPQHF
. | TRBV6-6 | CASSPANKGYGYTF
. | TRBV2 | CASSLSYYAYEQYF
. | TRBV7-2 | CASGRERGRTDTQHF
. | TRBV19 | CASSLKSPSDYSNQPQHF
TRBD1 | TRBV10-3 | CAISERDRLRETQYF
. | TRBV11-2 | CASSLAGGNTEAFF
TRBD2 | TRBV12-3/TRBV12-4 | CASSLAGGAMETQYF
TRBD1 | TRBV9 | CASSVEGQVNTEAFF
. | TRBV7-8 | CASSTRTSITDGYTF
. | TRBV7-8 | CASSLEAGASYGELFF
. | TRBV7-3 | CASSQGGYNEQYF
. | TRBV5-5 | CASSPGGYEQYF
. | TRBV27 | CASSKFSATINTEAFF
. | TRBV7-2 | CASSSTRLGLGEYF
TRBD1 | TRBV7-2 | CVSSLGPPGTGGTDTQYF
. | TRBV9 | CASSAIASPYNEQFF
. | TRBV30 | CAWGGYNEQFF
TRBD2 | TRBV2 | CASHPAGNQETQYF
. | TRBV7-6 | CASSFPGMNTEAFF
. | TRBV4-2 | CASSQVGQQAYTDTQYF
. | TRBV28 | CASSVLQETQYF
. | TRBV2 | CASSELTPNEQFF
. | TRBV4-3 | CASSQHAPGTTDTQYF
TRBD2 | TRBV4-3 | CASSQIPGVAGFTDTQYF
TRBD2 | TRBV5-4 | CASSLALAGNQETQYF
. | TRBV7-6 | CASSLGVEKNIQYF
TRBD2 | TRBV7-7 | CASSLRLASINEQFF
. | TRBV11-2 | CASSLVAEDGYTF
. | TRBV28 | CASGTSGREKLFF
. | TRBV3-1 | CASSKGGNTEAFF
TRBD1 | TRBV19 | CASKGASTWATYTGELFF
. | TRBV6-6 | CASSYYASSYNSPLHF
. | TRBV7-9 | CASSRIYNYEQYF
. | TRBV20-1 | CSAGPPRGYGYTF
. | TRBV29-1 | CSVDLTRGDTQYF
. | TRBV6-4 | CASSEGEQYF
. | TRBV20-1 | CSAVDSSYNSPLHF
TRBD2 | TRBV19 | CASSILLLAGGHNEQFF
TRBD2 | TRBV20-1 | CSATSSSGGESSYNEQFF
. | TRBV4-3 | CASSQDYTGELFF
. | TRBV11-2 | CASSSDLRGPDTQYF
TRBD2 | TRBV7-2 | CASRPRLAGGETQYF
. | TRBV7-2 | CASSLAFGQTDTQYF
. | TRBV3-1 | CASTTSGTRWFF
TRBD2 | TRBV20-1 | CSARAGRDYITDTQYF
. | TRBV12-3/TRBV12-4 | CASSLIRDNQPQHF
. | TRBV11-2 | CASSLKGPDTQYF